This T cell receptor beta chain appears in the sequencing data of a study of blood T cell repertoires in COVID-19. On the study more broadly: Acute and convalescent COVID-19 specimens originated in the United States, Italy and Spain. Sample material is recorded as cDNA or gDNA derived from T cells, B-cell-depleted T cells, or PBMCs.

Germline CDR1 MRHNA, CDR2 SNTAGT. Trimming left V 2 bases short and J 7 bases short, with 14 bases between. CDR3 length: 15 residues. In the authors' methods: Amplified reference gene primers provided the basis for estimating nucleated cell counts. The protocol was immunoSEQ multiplex PCR, while the TCRdb copy is restricted to in-frame clones and leaves out a portion. The DNA gave D and trimming, while V, J and clone size come from that table. The sample has 100,000 to 120,000 clones, around 81% seen once. This clone has only a few counts. This clonotype originated in a woman aged 70 to 79 with acute or convalescent COVID-19. The sequenced material came from peripheral blood. The chain couples TRBV6-4 to TRBJ2-2; tentative D call: TRBD2 (5 bases). The CDR3 nucleotides are TGTGCCAGCAGTGACGCTAGTGGGAGCGGCGGGGAGCTGTTTTTT. Its protein product is CASSDASGSGGELFF.